This paragraph covers one TCR beta chain sequence. The antigen is not known. The PCR ran on 60 Vbeta and 13 Jbeta primers. The table came from immunoSEQ multiplex PCR; TCRdb's copy has only in-frame clones and leaves some out. The profile shows about 93,000 clones, around four fifths of them singletons. These data originate in a study of cytomegalovirus exposure and HLA in healthy donors. Study results and limitations: The study designated 150 or so TCR beta chains cytomegalovirus-associated. Most TCR beta V segments were productive about 90% or about 30% of the time in an earlier analysis.

V lost 10 bases, J lost 4 bases, and 3 bases stayed unmatched. This CDR3 has 11 residues. The germline V gene has CDR1 MNHEY and CDR2 SVGAGI. This clonotype originated in a boy aged 5-17 years in good health and CMV-seronegative. The chain carries TRBV6-5 and TRBJ1-1; 7 nucleotides agree with TRBD1. The sequenced material came from PBMCs. The CDR3 DNA sequence: TGTGCCACTGCAGGGGGCACTGAAGCTTTCTTT. Protein sequence: CATAGGTEAFF.